Below, 17 T cell receptor beta chains from the same sample are listed, as sequenced in a study of graft-versus-host responses after intestinal transplantation. Sequencing used immunoSEQ multiplex PCR; TCRdb keeps in-frame clones, though not all of them. The sample contains tens of thousands of clones, 75% to 95% of which appear only once. Sequenced material: PBMCs, taken roughly 680 days after intestinal transplant. Receptor source: a human patient who received an intestinal transplant, so some T cells may come from the graft donor.

The DNA for the CDR3 is TGTGCCAGCAGCTTAGACCGGGAAAAACTGTTTTTT. Amino acids: CASSLDREKLFF. The rearrangement joins TRBV7-6 to TRBJ1-4, with no clear D. The V end was cut by 1 base, the J end by 8 bases, with 5 bases between. Germline V gives CDR1 SGHVS, CDR2 FNYEAQ. There are 12 residues in the CDR3.

This clone was counted only a few times. This chain joins TRBV11-3 and TRBJ1-1; possibly TRBD1 for D (5 bases). Germline loops: CDR1 SGHNT, CDR2 YENEEA. V was cut by 6 bases and J by 1 base, with 18 bases left in between. The CDR3 totals 16 residues. The DNA of the CDR3 is TGTGCCAGCAGGTTCGGCGGGGGTTTGGAGAACACTGAAGCTTTCTTT. Its protein product is CASRFGGGLENTEAFF.

The chain employs TRBV19 and TRBJ1-5; D may be TRBD1 (5 bases). The germline CDR1 and CDR2 sequences are LNHDA and SQIVND (reference sequence). Trimming shortened V by 3 bases and J by 7 bases, and 16 bases separated the two germline ends. The CDR3 length is 15 residues. CDR3 loop: CASSIGTFQYQPQHF. The DNA for the CDR3 is TGTGCCAGTAGTATCGGGACCTTCCAGTACCAGCCCCAGCATTTT.

The gene calls are TRBV5-1 and TRBJ2-1; D gene uncertain. The V gene lost 0 bases and the J gene lost 0 bases, with 7 bases spanning the gap. The germline V gene encodes CDR1 SGHRS and CDR2 YFSETQ. The CDR3 spans 15 residues. For the CDR3, the DNA is TGCGCCAGCAGCTTGGATGCCTACTCCTACAATGAGCAGTTCTTC. Translation: CASSLDAYSYNEQFF.

The chain has TRBV19 and TRBJ2-7; 7 bases line up with TRBD2. The CDR3 length is 15 residues. The J segment lost 4 bases and the V segment lost 4 bases, leaving 10 bases of the junction unmatched. CDR1 and CDR2 (germline): LNHDA, SQIVND (reference sequence). This CDR3 is CASSTGERLAYEQYF. The CDR3 DNA reads TGTGCCAGTAGTACCGGGGAGAGACTAGCTTACGAGCAGTACTTC.

The chain combines TRBV7-9 with TRBJ1-3; D uncertain. Trimming took 3 bases from V and 7 from J, leaving 10 bases between them. CDR1 and CDR2 (germline): SEHNR, FQNEAQ (reference sequence). This CDR3 comprises 13 residues. CDR3 in DNA: TGTGCCAGCAGCTTGCGGGATAGGAACACCATATATTTT. Translation: CASSLRDRNTIYF.

The chain links TRBV29-1 to TRBJ2-7; 8 nucleotides match TRBD1. CDR3 size: 12 residues. Trimming removed 3 bases from V and 5 bases from J; junction bases left unmatched: 3. Germline lookup yields CDR1 SQVTM and CDR2 ANQGSEA. The CDR3 protein is CSVDWTGNEQYF. CDR3 DNA: TGCAGCGTTGACTGGACAGGGAACGAGCAGTACTTC.

This clone showed up just a few times. The chain links TRBV4-1 to TRBJ1-1; TRBD1 might be the D (6 bases). This CDR3 is built from 14 residues. V shed 1 base and J shed 6 bases, with 12 bases lying between them. Germline CDR1 is MGHRA and CDR2 is YSYEKL. CDR3 in amino acids: CASSQGGGIAEAFF. The CDR3 bases are TGCGCCAGCAGCCAAGGAGGGGGTATCGCTGAAGCTTTCTTT.

This clone was recorded once. The J gene is TRBJ2-7, the V gene TRBV6-5, with D uncertain. Trimming stripped 8 bases from V and 3 bases from J, with 14 bases between. The CDR3 has 13 residues. CDR1 and CDR2 (germline): MNHEY, SVGAGI. CDR3 region: CASRPGPNYEQYF. DNA for the CDR3: TGTGCCAGCCGCCCAGGCCCAAACTACGAGCAGTACTTC.

This chain connects TRBV4-2 to TRBJ1-6, with TRBD1 identical over 8 bases. Trimming at V came to 1 base and at J to 5 bases, leaving 1 base not matched to a gene. Germline values: CDR1 LGHNA, CDR2 YNFKEQ. This CDR3 spans 15 amino acids. The CDR3 loop reads CASSQVTGDNSPLHF. CDR3 nucleotide sequence: TGTGCCAGCAGCCAAGTGACAGGGGATAATTCACCCCTCCACTTT.

The gene calls are TRBV12-5 and TRBJ1-3, with 11 bases aligning to TRBD1. After removal of 1 base from V and 0 bases from J, the junction contained 11 bases not matched to a gene. The CDR3 is 20 amino acids. Germline V lookup: CDR1 LGHNT, CDR2 FRNRAP. In DNA, the CDR3 is TGTGCTAGTGGTTTGGCACCCCCCCCCGGACAGGGGGCCTCTGGAAACACCATATATTTT. It specifies CASGLAPPPGQGASGNTIYF.

This sequence joins TRBV10-3 and TRBJ2-3; TRBD1 is a possible D gene (5 bases). This CDR3 spans 12 amino acids. Deletions cut 7 bases from V and 2 bases from J, with 7 bases between. Germline V gene lookup returns CDR1 ENHRY and CDR2 SYGVKD. CDR3 DNA: TGTGCCATCAAGGGGTCCACAGATACGCAGTATTTT. Encoded protein: CAIKGSTDTQYF.

The chain employs TRBV5-4 and TRBJ2-5; TRBD2 might be the D (5 bases). Germline V gives CDR1 SGHNT, CDR2 YYREEE (reference sequence). Deletions cut 0 bases from V and 5 bases from J, with 17 bases between. This CDR3 region has 16 residues. CDR3 in amino acids: CASSLVAGTLEETQYF. DNA of the CDR3: TGTGCCAGCAGCTTGGTGGCGGGCACCCTTGAGGAGACCCAGTACTTC.

The DNA of the CDR3 is TGTGCCAGCAGCTTATTTATCCTTCGAGACACCTACGAGCAGTACTTC. It yields the protein CASSLFILRDTYEQYF. The V gene is TRBV7-8, the J gene TRBJ2-7; D not resolved. The CDR3 sequence is 16 residues long. Germline V CDR1 and CDR2: SGHVS, FQNEAQ. V was trimmed by 2 bases and J by 2 bases, leaving 16 bases between them. Looking up the rest from reference TRBV7-8 and TRBJ2-7 gives the full variable domain: GAGVSQSPRYKVAKRGQDVALRCDPISGHVSLFWYQQALGQGPEFLTYFQNEAQLDKSGLPSDRFFAERPEGSVSTLKIQRTQQEDSAVYLCASSLFILRDTYEQYFGPGTRLTVT.

The CDR3 here is CASSDGDRGYNEQFF. The CDR3 DNA reads TGTGCCAGCAGTGACGGGGACAGGGGGTACAATGAGCAGTTCTTC. The rearrangement uses TRBV6-4 and TRBJ2-1; 11 bases are a match to TRBD1. With 2 bases clipped from V and 4 bases from J, the junction kept 1 base outside the gene matches. Germline CDR1 MRHNA, CDR2 SNTAGT. The CDR3 loop spans 15 amino acids.

The V call is TRBV19, the J call TRBJ1-2, with D possibly being TRBD1 (5 bases). The ends were cut back, 6 bases at V and 8 bases at J, with 25 bases in the middle. This CDR3 is 16 amino acids long. The V gene's germline CDR1 is LNHDA and CDR2 SQIVND (reference sequence). CDR3 loop: CASRDGARGRVIGYTF. As DNA, the CDR3 is TGTGCCAGTAGGGACGGGGCCAGAGGGCGTGTGATAGGCTACACCTTC.

The chain has TRBV5-5 and TRBJ2-7; D gene ambiguous. Trimming took 2 bases from V and 2 from J, leaving 5 bases between them. The CDR3 extends over 12 amino acids. CDR1 and CDR2 from the germline V gene are SGHKS and YYEKEE (reference sequence). CDR3 loop: CASSFTTYEQYF. CDR3 nucleotide sequence: TGTGCCAGCAGCTTCACGACCTACGAGCAGTACTTC.